These 22 T cell receptor beta chains were sequenced from one sample in a study of OX40 agonist ivuxolimab in advanced cancers. Some clones are missing from TCRdb's copy, which holds only in-frame ones; the method was immunoSEQ multiplex PCR. The data hold roughly 56,000 clones, with 84% observed a single time. The input for sequencing was CD4+ or CD8+ T cells sorted from blood, taken in a trial of the OX40 agonist ivuxolimab. Receptors originate from an adult with an advanced solid tumor such as melanoma, head and neck, liver or kidney cancer.

This chain connects TRBV2 to TRBJ1-3; D unclear. Trimming shortened V by 6 bases and J by 6 bases, and 3 bases separated the two germline ends. CDR1 SNHLY and CDR2 FYNNEI come from the germline V gene. The CDR3 spans 10 residues. CDR3 protein: CASRENTIYF. As DNA, the CDR3 is TGTGCCAGCAGAGAAAACACCATATATTTT.

The chain couples TRBV11-3 to TRBJ2-3; 10 bases are shared with TRBD2. The V segment lost 5 bases and the J segment 5 bases; nucleotides outside the gene matches: 4. Germline V gene data show CDR1 as SGHNT and CDR2 as YENEEA. The CDR3 has 14 amino acids. The CDR3 is CASSVSGGVDTQYF. CDR3 coding DNA: TGTGCCAGCAGCGTAAGCGGGGGGGTAGATACGCAGTATTTT.

The genes are TRBV5-1 and TRBJ2-3; 10 bases match TRBD2. Trimming took 0 bases from V and 6 from J; bases not matched to a gene: 7. This CDR3 spans 16 amino acids. Per the germline V gene, CDR1 is SGHRS and CDR2 is YFSETQ. CDR3 DNA sequence: TGCGCCAGCAGCTTGGTGTCTAGCGGGAGCTGGGATACGCAGTATTTT. It yields the protein CASSLVSSGSWDTQYF.

This chain joins TRBV19 and TRBJ2-1; 9 bases are shared with TRBD2. The CDR3 is 16 residues long. Trimming removed 5 bases from V and 8 bases from J; junction bases left unmatched: 13. Germline values: CDR1 LNHDA, CDR2 SQIVND (reference sequence). The CDR3 DNA is TGTGCCAGTAGTCCGGAGGGAGCGGGAGGAGGGCATGAGCAGTTCTTC. It encodes CASSPEGAGGGHEQFF.

This clone turned up a few times. The chain joins TRBV20-1 to TRBJ2-7; D possibly matches TRBD1 or TRBD2 (5 bases each). Trimming shortened V by 3 bases and J by 9 bases, and 12 bases separated the two germline ends. Germline V CDR1 and CDR2: DFQATT, SNEGSKA (reference sequence). The CDR3 is made up of 11 amino acids. The CDR3: CSASGTTGQYF. The CDR3 DNA follows: TGCAGTGCTAGTGGGACCACGGGGCAGTACTTC.

The chain is built from TRBV7-2 and TRBJ1-2; weak D call: TRBD1 (5 bases). CDR3 size: 12 residues. Trimming took 5 bases from V and 5 from J, leaving 9 bases between them. Germline assignment: CDR1 SGHTA and CDR2 FQGNSA. CDR3 in amino acids: CASSQDSYGYTF. In nucleotides, the CDR3 is TGTGCCAGCAGCCAAGACAGTTATGGCTACACCTTC.

This clone was observed once. The chain joins TRBV5-4 to TRBJ2-2; no clear D gene. Germline lookup yields CDR1 SGHNT and CDR2 YYREEE (reference sequence). With 4 bases removed from V and 6 bases from J, the gap between germline ends came to 13 bases. The CDR3 covers 14 residues. The CDR3 DNA is TGTGCCAGCAGCCCTGGCGAACGGGCCGGGGAGCTGTTTTTT. Protein product: CASSPGERAGELFF. Supplemented by reference TRBV5-4 and TRBJ2-2, the full variable domain reads ETGVTQSPTHLIKTRGQQVTLRCSSQSGHNTVSWYQQALGQGPQFIFQYYREEENGRGNFPPRFSGLQFPNYSSELNVNALELDDSALYLCASSPGERAGELFFGEGSRLTVL.

The chain recombines TRBV2 with TRBJ2-1, with D unclear. Trimming removed 7 bases at V and 0 bases at J, with 13 bases between. The CDR3 runs 15 residues. Germline V gives CDR1 SNHLY, CDR2 FYNNEI. In nucleotides, the CDR3 is TGTGCCAGCATCGAAGGGCAAGGCTCCTACAATGAGCAGTTCTTC. Protein product: CASIEGQGSYNEQFF.

The chain combines TRBV7-9 with TRBJ1-1, with a tentative D call TRBD1 (5 bases). V lost 5 bases to trimming and J lost 2 bases, with 12 bases between them. The CDR3 runs to 14 residues. The germline CDR1 and CDR2 sequences are SEHNR and FQNEAQ (reference sequence). The CDR3 nucleotides are TGTGCCAGCAGCGGCCGACAGCGAAACACTGAAGCTTTCTTT. It yields the protein CASSGRQRNTEAFF.

V and J are TRBV10-3 and TRBJ2-1; 10 bases fit TRBD2. CDR1 and CDR2 (germline): ENHRY, SYGVKD. V shed 2 bases and J 5 bases; nucleotides not matched to a gene: 3. The CDR3 contains 15 residues. For the CDR3, the DNA is TGTGCCATCAGTGAGAGCGGGAGGGCCAACAATGAGCAGTTCTTC. This codes for CAISESGRANNEQFF.

The chain joins TRBV28 to TRBJ2-3; 9 positions match TRBD2. The ends lost 6 bases at V and 6 bases at J; junction bases unmatched: 4. The CDR3 consists of 13 residues. Per germline, CDR1 MDHEN and CDR2 SYDVKM. The CDR3 DNA reads as TGTGCCAGCAGAGTTGCGGGAGGGGATACGCAGTATTTT. Its protein is CASRVAGGDTQYF. The complete variable domain, with remaining parts taken from reference TRBV28 and TRBJ2-3, reads DVKVTQSSRYLVKRTGEKVFLECVQDMDHENMFWYRQDPGLGLRLIYFSYDVKMKEKGDIPEGYSVSREKKERFSLILESASTNQTSMYLCASRVAGGDTQYFGPGTRLTVL.

The V and J genes are TRBV11-3 and TRBJ2-7; 9 bases line up with TRBD1. The CDR3 consists of 13 residues. Trimming took 5 bases from V and 6 from J; bases not matched to a gene: 5. Per the germline V gene, CDR1 is SGHNT and CDR2 is YENEEA. The CDR3 is CASSTRQGGEQYF. The CDR3 DNA reads as TGTGCCAGCAGCACCCGACAGGGGGGCGAGCAGTACTTC.

The chain links TRBV10-1 to TRBJ2-3; 9 positions agree with TRBD2. Germline-derived CDR1 and CDR2 are WNHNN and SYGVQD (reference sequence). V shed 3 bases and J 7 bases; nucleotides not matched to a gene: 2. The length of the CDR3 is 13 residues. CDR3 region: CASSELAGHTQYF. CDR3 DNA sequence: TGCGCCAGCAGTGAACTAGCGGGCCATACGCAGTATTTT.

As to this clone: A read error may account for a junction end that differs from germline. The CDR3 region is CASSLGDSSDF. CDR3 DNA: TGTGCCAGCAGTTTAGGGGACAGCAGCGACTTC. V and J are TRBV27 and TRBJ2-7; TRBD1 matches at 7 bases. The CDR3 runs 11 residues. Germline V lookup: CDR1 MNHEY, CDR2 SMNVEV (reference sequence).

The chain combines TRBV7-2 with TRBJ2-5; the match to TRBD2 covers 10 bases. CDR1 and CDR2 (germline): SGHTA, FQGNSA. Trimming cost V 5 bases and J 5 bases; bases outside gene matches: 11. The CDR3 has 16 amino acids. CDR3 amino acids: CASSSLLAGVRETQYF. DNA of the CDR3: TGTGCCAGCAGCAGCCTGCTAGCGGGAGTGAGGGAGACCCAGTACTTC.

The rearrangement links TRBV6-1 to TRBJ1-2; 8 bases line up with TRBD1. Germline V lookup: CDR1 MNHNS, CDR2 SASEGT. The CDR3 runs to 15 residues. V shed 6 bases and J 2 bases; nucleotides not matched to a gene: 8. The CDR3 loop reads CASSAGTGLNYGYTF. DNA of the CDR3: TGTGCCAGCAGCGCCGGGACAGGCTTAAACTATGGCTACACCTTC.

To note about this clone: A junction boundary mismatches the germline segment, possibly from a read error. Other DNA sequences in this sample translate to the same CDR3. This chain connects TRBV30 to TRBJ2-7; unclear D gene. This CDR3 region has 13 residues. Germline CDR1 reads GTSNPN; CDR2 reads SVGIG (reference sequence). The CDR3 region is CAWKSRRFYEQYF. Written as DNA, the CDR3 is TGCGCCTGGAAAAGCCGAAGATTCTACGAGCAGTACTTC. Full variable domain (missing parts from reference TRBV30 and TRBJ2-7): SQTIHQWPATLVQPVGSPLSLECTVEGTSNPNLYWYRQAAGRGLQLLFYSVGIGQISSEVPQNLSASRPQDRQFILSSKKLLLSDSGFYLCAWKSRRFYEQYFGPGTRLTVT.

The V and J genes are TRBV5-4 and TRBJ2-1, with 8 nucleotides matching TRBD2. The germline CDR1 and CDR2 sequences are SGHNT and YYREEE (reference sequence). J lost 12 bases, V lost 1 base, and 9 bases had no gene match. This CDR3 region has 14 residues. The CDR3 protein is CASSLRGGGDGQFF. In DNA, the CDR3 is TGTGCCAGCAGCTTGCGGGGGGGTGGAGACGGGCAGTTCTTC.

V is TRBV20-1 and J is TRBJ2-5, with D possibly TRBD1 on 5 matching bases. Per germline, CDR1 DFQATT and CDR2 SNEGSKA (reference sequence). The CDR3 covers 11 residues. V was trimmed by 4 bases and J by 4 bases, leaving 7 bases between them. The CDR3 DNA reads TGCAGTGCTACAGGGTTAGAGACCCAGTACTTC. Translation gives CSATGLETQYF.

The chain employs TRBV6-1 and TRBJ1-5; D unclear. V was pared by 0 bases and J by 6 bases, with 6 bases between. The CDR3 runs 13 residues. CDR1 and CDR2 from the germline V gene are MNHNS and SASEGT. CDR3 protein: CASSEAGGQPQHF. The CDR3, as DNA: TGTGCCAGCAGTGAAGCGGGCGGTCAGCCCCAGCATTTT.

Note on this clone: Distinct nucleotide sequences in the sample also encode this CDR3. V gene TRBV19 combines with J gene TRBJ1-5; a possible D gene is TRBD1 (6 bases). Trimming took 6 bases from V and 6 from J, leaving 15 bases between them. The germline CDR1 and CDR2 sequences are LNHDA and SQIVND (reference sequence). The CDR3 runs 14 residues. Here the CDR3 reads CASSYGGRRQPQHF. The CDR3 DNA reads TGTGCCAGTAGCTATGGGGGGCGGCGTCAGCCCCAGCATTTT. Combining the CDR3 with reference TRBV19 and TRBJ1-5 gives the whole variable domain DGGITQSPKYLFRKEGQNVTLSCEQNLNHDAMYWYRQDPGQGLRLIYYSQIVNDFQKGDIAEGYSVSREKKESFPLTVTSAQKNPTAFYLCASSYGGRRQPQHFGDGTRLSIL.

This sequence joins TRBV6-1 and TRBJ1-4; the match to TRBD1 covers 11 bases. V gave up 4 bases and J gave up 8 bases; unmatched junction bases: 12. Germline values: CDR1 MNHNS, CDR2 SASEGT. This CDR3 has 17 amino acids. The CDR3 spells CASSVNDFGTGGEKLFF. The CDR3 DNA reads as TGTGCCAGCAGTGTCAACGACTTCGGGACAGGGGGAGAAAAACTGTTTTTT.